The 25 T cell receptor beta chains in this list originate from one sample, sequenced in a study of Ad26.COV2.S vaccination and SARS-CoV-2 variants. The treatment: some 20 received Ad26.COV2.S at low or high dose, single or two shots; a few received placebo; per-sample allocation not given. Each sample was drawn 63 days after the first injection (of vaccine or placebo). Assay: immunoSEQ multiplex PCR; the TCRdb copy retains only in-frame clones and omits some. The sample shows 350,000 to 550,000 clones, roughly nine tenths of them seen only once. Material: peripheral blood, obtained in a trial of Ad26.COV2.S vaccine versus placebo. The receptors stem from a person between 18 and 60 years old who received the Ad26.COV2.S COVID-19 vaccine or a placebo.

This clone was seen only once. This chain uses TRBV9 with TRBJ2-1; the D is unclear. This CDR3 spans 12 amino acids. V dropped 4 bases and J dropped 10 bases, with 12 bases sitting between them. The V gene's germline CDR1 is SGDLS and CDR2 YYNGEE. Here the CDR3 reads CASSISRQEQFF. CDR3 nucleotides: TGTGCCAGCAGCATATCTAGGCAAGAGCAGTTCTTC.

The chain couples TRBV5-1 to TRBJ2-1; TRBD1 matches at 9 bases. The CDR3 consists of 17 residues. Germline-derived CDR1 and CDR2 are SGHRS and YFSETQ. Germline trimming cut 4 bases from V and 5 bases from J; bases unmatched to any gene: 13. The DNA for the CDR3 is TGCGCCAGCAGCCCCGGACAGGGGATTATCTCGAACAATGAGCAGTTCTTC. As protein: CASSPGQGIISNNEQFF. The complete variable domain, with remaining parts taken from reference TRBV5-1 and TRBJ2-1, reads KAGVTQTPRYLIKTRGQQVTLSCSPISGHRSVSWYQQTPGQGLQFLFEYFSETQRNKGNFPGRFSGRQFSNSRSEMNVSTLELGDSALYLCASSPGQGIISNNEQFFGPGTRLTVL.

The chain combines TRBV10-2 with TRBJ2-7; D gene unclear. CDR1 and CDR2 from the germline V gene are WSHSY and SAAADI. Trimming took 0 bases from V and 2 from J, leaving 8 bases between them. This CDR3 region has 14 residues. The CDR3 nucleotides are TGCGCCAGCAGTGAGTCTGGCGGAACCTACGAGCAGTACTTC. Amino acids: CASSESGGTYEQYF.

The chain joins TRBV11-2 to TRBJ2-1; D perhaps matches TRBD1 (6 bases). V shed 2 bases and J shed 1 base, with 12 bases lying between them. The germline CDR1 and CDR2 sequences are SGHAT and FQNNGV. The CDR3 sequence is 16 residues long. The CDR3 here is CASSLRRQGSYNEQFF. In DNA, the CDR3 is TGTGCCAGCAGCTTAAGGCGGCAGGGGTCCTACAATGAGCAGTTCTTC.

The genes are TRBV11-2 and TRBJ1-3; TRBD1 aligns across 8 bases. Germline V lookup: CDR1 SGHAT, CDR2 FQNNGV. With V trimmed by 5 bases and J by 4 bases, 7 bases remained unmatched. The CDR3 has 15 residues. As DNA, the CDR3 is TGTGCCAGCAGCCCTTTGCAGGGGGCGGGAAACACCATATATTTT. It is translated as CASSPLQGAGNTIYF.

The chain has TRBV12-5 and TRBJ1-2; the match to TRBD1 covers 9 bases. Germline V CDR1 and CDR2: LGHNT, FRNRAP. The length of the CDR3 is 19 residues. V gave up 1 base and J gave up 0 bases; unmatched junction bases: 12. The CDR3 protein is CASGLGDRASVKTNYGYTF. The CDR3 DNA reads TGTGCTAGTGGTTTGGGGGACAGGGCGAGCGTTAAAACTAACTATGGCTACACCTTC.

This clone occurred a few times. The chain combines TRBV27 with TRBJ1-1; D call uncertain. The CDR3 is made up of 12 amino acids. Deletions cut 6 bases from V and 1 base from J, with 6 bases between. Per the germline V gene, CDR1 is MNHEY and CDR2 is SMNVEV (reference sequence). The chain's CDR3 is CASRLGNTEAFF. The CDR3 region has the DNA TGTGCCAGCAGATTGGGGAACACTGAAGCTTTCTTT.

Only one count was recorded for this clone. This chain connects TRBV28 to TRBJ1-2; the D is unclear. CDR1 and CDR2 from the germline V gene are MDHEN and SYDVKM. The CDR3 is made up of 13 amino acids. V dropped 5 bases and J dropped 7 bases, with 14 bases sitting between them. CDR3 region: CASSNRETGGYTF. CDR3 in DNA: TGTGCCAGCAGTAACCGGGAAACCGGTGGCTACACCTTC.

The genes are TRBV7-9 and TRBJ2-3, with D possibly matching TRBD2 (6 bases). Trimming removed 2 bases from V and 0 bases from J, with 9 bases in between. The CDR3 is 15 residues long. CDR1 is SEHNR, CDR2 FQNEAQ, per germline (reference sequence). CDR3 bases: TGTGCCAGCAGCTTATTCGGGACTAGCACAGATACGCAGTATTTT. It is translated as CASSLFGTSTDTQYF.

V usage is TRBV6-2 or TRBV6-3 and J usage is TRBJ2-1, with a tentative D call TRBD2 (6 bases). The CDR3 extends over 15 amino acids. Trimming removed 3 bases at V and 9 bases at J, with 18 bases between. The V gene's germline CDR1 is MNHEY and CDR2 SVGEGT. The CDR3 DNA reads TGTGCCAGCAGTTATGAGACTAGAGTTTTAGGTGAGCAGTTCTTC. This encodes CASSYETRVLGEQFF.

The V and J genes are TRBV11-3 and TRBJ2-5; tentatively, D is TRBD1 or TRBD2 (5 bases each). The length of the CDR3 is 15 residues. Germline V gives CDR1 SGHNT, CDR2 YENEEA. V lost 4 bases to trimming and J lost 5 bases, with 17 bases between them. CDR3 residues: CASSSDWGYGETQYF. The CDR3, as DNA: TGTGCCAGCAGCTCGGACTGGGGGTATGGGGAGACCCAGTACTTC.

On this clone itself: Other DNA variants within this sample encode the same CDR3. In DNA form, the CDR3 reads TGTGCCAGCAGCTTGGGTCGCGGATTAGAGACCCAGTACTTC. This encodes CASSLGRGLETQYF. This rearrangement joins TRBV5-5 to TRBJ2-5; D is unclear. Germline V CDR1 and CDR2: SGHKS, YYEKEE (reference sequence). The CDR3 spans 14 residues. Trimming stripped 0 bases from V and 4 bases from J, with 10 bases between.

V usage is TRBV7-2 and J usage is TRBJ2-7; 8 bases are shared with TRBD2. The CDR3 has 15 amino acids. CDR1 and CDR2 (germline): SGHTA, FQGNSA. V lost 8 bases, J lost 1 base, and 10 bases stayed unmatched. Written as DNA, the CDR3 is TGTGCCAGCCAACAGCGGGGGATACCTTCCTACGAGCAGTACTTC. It translates to CASQQRGIPSYEQYF.

A note on this clone: Mismatch with germline at one junction end may stem from a read error. This chain joins TRBV7-9 and TRBJ1-5, with D hard to call. CDR3 size: 16 residues. Germline V gene sequence: CDR1 SEHNR, CDR2 FQNEAQ (reference sequence). The CDR3 reads CASSFQPASEESAPAF. In nucleotides, the CDR3 is TGTGCCAGCAGCTTTCAGCCGGCCTCGGAGGAATCAGCCCCAGCATTT.

The chain recombines TRBV9 with TRBJ2-1; 7 positions agree with TRBD2. The J segment lost 7 bases and the V segment lost 4 bases, leaving 11 bases of the junction unmatched. The CDR3 totals 15 residues. Germline lookup yields CDR1 SGDLS and CDR2 YYNGEE. CDR3 in DNA: TGTGCCAGCAGCCTAGGGGCGGGAGTAGCGAATGAGCAGTTCTTC. Protein: CASSLGAGVANEQFF.

V gene TRBV3-1 (or the pseudogene TRBV3-2) combines with J gene TRBJ1-2, with 7 bases that match TRBD1. Germline-derived CDR1 and CDR2 are LGHDT and YNNKEL (reference sequence). With 1 base clipped from V and 6 bases from J, the junction kept 5 bases outside the gene matches. The CDR3 length is 14 residues. CDR3 sequence: CASSQAGQKNGYTF. The DNA of the CDR3 is TGTGCCAGCAGCCAAGCGGGACAGAAGAATGGCTACACCTTC.

The chain carries TRBV2 and TRBJ1-1; TRBD1 is a possible D gene (5 bases). Trimming stripped 7 bases from V and 1 base from J, with 10 bases between. Germline V gene lookup returns CDR1 SNHLY and CDR2 FYNNEI. This CDR3 has 13 amino acids. The chain's CDR3 is CASNQGSNTEAFF. For the CDR3, the DNA is TGTGCCAGCAATCAGGGATCGAACACTGAAGCTTTCTTT.

V and J are TRBV4-3 and TRBJ2-2; 10 nucleotides line up with TRBD2. The germline CDR1 and CDR2 sequences are LGHNA and YSLEER. The V gene end was trimmed by 0 bases and the J gene end by 6 bases; junction bases not matched to a gene: 13. CDR3 length equals 19 residues. This CDR3 is CASSQDRSGRAGGSGELFF. The CDR3 DNA is TGCGCCAGCAGCCAAGATCGAAGCGGGAGGGCAGGTGGATCCGGGGAGCTGTTTTTT.

The V call is TRBV4-3, the J call TRBJ2-1, with D possibly being TRBD2 (5 bases). Between the trimmed V and J ends, which lost 4 bases and 3 bases, there was a span of 16 bases. Germline lookup yields CDR1 LGHNA and CDR2 YSLEER. The CDR3 sequence is 16 residues long. The DNA of the CDR3 is TGCGCCAGCAGCCCAGAGTGGACTCGATTCTACAATGAGCAGTTCTTC. Protein sequence: CASSPEWTRFYNEQFF.

The chain combines TRBV5-1 with TRBJ2-2; the D is unclear. This CDR3 is built from 15 residues. Germline loops: CDR1 SGHRS, CDR2 YFSETQ. Trimming removed 4 bases from V and 4 bases from J, with 14 bases in between. For the CDR3, the DNA is TGCGCCAGCAGCCAAGAGTCGGTGTCCACCGGGGAGCTGTTTTTT. It yields the protein CASSQESVSTGELFF.

V gene TRBV27 combines with J gene TRBJ1-3; possibly TRBD1 for D (5 bases). CDR1 is MNHEY, CDR2 SMNVEV, per germline (reference sequence). V gave up 6 bases and J gave up 3 bases, with 9 bases separating them. This CDR3 spans 13 amino acids. This CDR3 is CASSRDLGNTIYF. The CDR3 bases are TGTGCCAGCAGCAGGGATCTTGGAAACACCATATATTTT.

The rearrangement links TRBV7-3 to TRBJ2-5; possibly TRBD2 for D (7 bases). Germline V gene data show CDR1 as SGHTA and CDR2 as FQGTGA. With 5 bases removed from V and 6 bases from J, the gap between germline ends came to 13 bases. The length of the CDR3 is 13 residues. As DNA, the CDR3 is TGTGCCAGCAGCCAAGAGGGGGGGAAGACCCAGTACTTC. The encoded protein is CASSQEGGKTQYF.

This clone was recorded only once. The chain joins TRBV5-6 to TRBJ1-3; no clear D. The CDR3 has 14 amino acids. V lost 0 bases and J 0 bases, leaving 4 bases between the germline ends. CDR1 is SGHDT, CDR2 YYEEEE, per germline. DNA of the CDR3: TGTGCCAGCAGCTTGGCGGGCTCTGGAAACACCATATATTTT. Its protein product is CASSLAGSGNTIYF. Complete variable domain (other parts from reference TRBV5-6 and TRBJ1-3): DAGVTQSPTHLIKTRGQQVTLRCSPKSGHDTVSWYQQALGQGPQFIFQYYEEEERQRGNFPDRFSGHQFPNYSSELNVNALLLGDSALYLCASSLAGSGNTIYFGEGSWLTVV.

The table lists this clone with a count of one. The chain has TRBV4-2 and TRBJ1-2; no clear D gene. Trimming removed 2 bases at V and 2 bases at J, with 9 bases between. The CDR3 sequence is 14 residues long. Germline values: CDR1 LGHNA, CDR2 YNFKEQ. For the CDR3, the DNA is TGTGCCAGCAGCCAAATCCAGGCCAACTATGGCTACACCTTC. It specifies CASSQIQANYGYTF.

This clone was detected only once. The chain has TRBV5-1 and TRBJ2-5; perhaps D is TRBD1 or TRBD2 (6 bases each). Trimming shortened V by 4 bases and J by 5 bases, and 21 bases separated the two germline ends. CDR3 length equals 16 residues. Germline CDR1 SGHRS, CDR2 YFSETQ. In DNA form, the CDR3 reads TGCGCCAGCAGCCCTGGAGGGGGGTCCGGCGTGGAGACCCAGTACTTC. Amino acid sequence: CASSPGGGSGVETQYF.